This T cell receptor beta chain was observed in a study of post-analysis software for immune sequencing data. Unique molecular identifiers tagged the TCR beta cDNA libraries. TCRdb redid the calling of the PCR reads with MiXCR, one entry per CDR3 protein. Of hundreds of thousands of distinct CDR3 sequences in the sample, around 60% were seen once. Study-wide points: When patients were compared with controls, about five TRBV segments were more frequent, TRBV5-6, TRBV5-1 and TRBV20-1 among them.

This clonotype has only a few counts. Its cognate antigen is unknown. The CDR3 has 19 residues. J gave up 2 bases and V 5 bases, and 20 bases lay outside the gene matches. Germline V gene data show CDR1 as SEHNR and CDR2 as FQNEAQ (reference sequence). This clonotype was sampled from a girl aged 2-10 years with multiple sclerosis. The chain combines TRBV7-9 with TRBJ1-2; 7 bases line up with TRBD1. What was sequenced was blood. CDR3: CASSRTRQGSGGKNYGYTF. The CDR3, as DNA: TGTGCCAGCAGCCGCACTCGACAGGGCTCCGGGGGGAAAAACTATGGCTACACCTTC.